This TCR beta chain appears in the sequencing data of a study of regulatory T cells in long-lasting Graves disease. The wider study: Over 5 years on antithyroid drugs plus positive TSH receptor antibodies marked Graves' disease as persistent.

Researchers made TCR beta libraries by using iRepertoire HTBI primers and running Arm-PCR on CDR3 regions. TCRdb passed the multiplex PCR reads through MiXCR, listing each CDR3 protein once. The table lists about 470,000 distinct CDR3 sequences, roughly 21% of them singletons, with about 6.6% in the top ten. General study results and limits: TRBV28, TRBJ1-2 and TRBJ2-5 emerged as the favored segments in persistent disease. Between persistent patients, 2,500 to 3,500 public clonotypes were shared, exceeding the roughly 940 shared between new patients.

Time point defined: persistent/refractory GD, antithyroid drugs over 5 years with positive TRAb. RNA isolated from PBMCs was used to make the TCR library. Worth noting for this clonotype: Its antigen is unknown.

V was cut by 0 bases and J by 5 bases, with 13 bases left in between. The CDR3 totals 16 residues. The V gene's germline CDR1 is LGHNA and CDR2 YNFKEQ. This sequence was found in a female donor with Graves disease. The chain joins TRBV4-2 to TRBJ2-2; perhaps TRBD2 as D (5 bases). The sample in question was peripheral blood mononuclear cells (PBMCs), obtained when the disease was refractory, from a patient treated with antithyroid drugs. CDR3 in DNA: TGTGCCAGCAGCCAAGATTCTACTAGTACAACCGGGGAGCTGTTTTTT. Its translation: CASSQDSTSTTGELFF.